This T cell receptor (beta chain) was sequenced in a study of blood T cell repertoires in COVID-19 (dated by TCRdb to 2020 to 2021). As for the study more broadly: Collaborator samples came from the United States, Italy and Spain and covered acute and convalescent phases of COVID-19. The material from the prospective study consisted of cDNA or gDNA derived from T cells, B-cell-depleted T cells, or PBMCs. Subjects who had been exposed to COVID-19, were actively infected with it, or had recovered from it provided the deeply sampled blood TCRbeta repertoires that made up the dataset. The repertoires were released in a freely available public database intended as a resource for research on the immune response to SARS-CoV-2. The samples were drawn from two sources: the first 160 participants of the ongoing ImmuneRACE study, and fewer than 1,500 subjects contributed by 6 global collaborators. Nearly every sample came with metadata listing a de-identified subject ID, COVID-19 status, age in years and sex. HLA class I and class II types, where available, came from metadata supplied by the sample provider rather than from assay-based typing. Study-level results and caveats: Clinical and demographic metadata were provided uncurated, with the amount varying by source and participant.

The CDR3 holds 14 amino acids from the cysteine to the phenylalanine. Of the read, only the CDR3 DNA is kept; its 42 bases are in frame from base 1. The germline V gene encodes CDR1 SGHRS and CDR2 YFSETQ. Ends trimmed: V by 5 bases, J by 1 base; bases unmatched to a gene: 4. TCRbeta CDR3 regions were amplified from genomic DNA using the immunoSEQ Assay, a bias-controlled multiplex PCR. The original pipeline was this. The number of nucleated cells in each sample was estimated by amplification of reference gene primers within the assay. Sequence reads were collapsed and filtered to measure the absolute abundance of every unique TCRbeta CDR3 rearrangement. Productive Simpson clonality was computed per sample as the square root of Simpson's diversity index over productive rearrangements. Entries here come from immuneACCESS through TCRdb and include only in-frame sequences with V and J called. Some clones fail to appear in such tables; in the studies checked, an unresolved V gene covers under half of the shortfall, and the cause of the remainder is unknown. That table supplies the V and J calls and clone size; D and trimming were determined from the DNA. The sample table lists 250,000 or so clones, about four fifths of them with a count of one. The top ten clonotypes cover 1.9% of the sample.

This clone was seen only once. Which antigen it targets is not known. Base qualities were left out, and no much larger clone turns up one base away. Other DNA sequences of this sample code for an identical CDR3. Another Seattle source contributed samples from volunteer blood donors who had recovered from COVID-19. Whole blood was collected in K2EDTA tubes by collaborating institutions according to the institutions' own protocols. Collaborator samples were shipped for TCRbeta analysis as frozen whole blood, isolated PBMCs, or DNA extracted from either sample type. The specimen sequenced was peripheral blood. The receptor chain draws on TRBV5-1 and TRBJ1-1; 8 central bases correspond to TRBD1. This receptor was identified in a man between 25 and 39 years old who had recovered from COVID-19. The CDR3 is CASSYGQGNTEAFF. The DNA sequence is TGCGCCAGCAGTTACGGACAGGGGAACACTGAAGCTTTCTTT. The reference TRBV5-1 and TRBJ1-1 proteins fill in what lies around the CDR3, so the full variable domain reads KAGVTQTPRYLIKTRGQQVTLSCSPISGHRSVSWYQQTPGQGLQFLFEYFSETQRNKGNFPGRFSGRQFSNSRSEMNVSTLELGDSALYLCASSYGQGNTEAFFGQGTRLTVV.